This passage covers 32 T cell receptor beta chains from one sample sequenced in a study of OX40 agonist ivuxolimab in advanced cancers. Assay: immunoSEQ multiplex PCR; the TCRdb copy retains only in-frame clones and omits some. The sample lists roughly 30,000 clones, approximately 84% occurring once. The starting material was CD4+ or CD8+ T cells sorted from blood, obtained in a trial of the OX40 agonist ivuxolimab. The receptors originated from an adult with an advanced solid tumor such as melanoma, head and neck, liver or kidney cancer.

This clone is large. The V gene is TRBV15, the J gene TRBJ2-7; TRBD1 matches at 8 bases. The germline V gene encodes CDR1 LNHNV and CDR2 YYDKDF (reference sequence). Unmatched junction bases numbered 8, after V lost 0 bases and J lost 7 bases. CDR3 length equals 15 residues. This CDR3 reads CATSREAGGAGEQYF. DNA of the CDR3: TGTGCCACCAGCAGAGAGGCAGGGGGCGCGGGGGAGCAGTACTTC. The full variable domain, with the rest looked up from reference TRBV15 and TRBJ2-7, is DAMVIQNPRYQVTQFGKPVTLSCSQTLNHNVMYWYQQKSSQAPKLLFHYYDKDFNNEADTPDNFQSRRPNTSFCFLDIRSPGLGDTAMYLCATSREAGGAGEQYFGPGTRLTVT.

Comments on this clone: Other DNA sequences in this sample translate to the same CDR3. This rearrangement joins TRBV9 to TRBJ1-3, with D hard to call. The CDR3 is 13 residues long. Trimming removed 3 bases from V and 4 bases from J, with 8 bases in between. Germline V gene data show CDR1 as SGDLS and CDR2 as YYNGEE. The CDR3, as DNA: TGTGCCAGCAGCGCGGGAATAGGAAACACCATATATTTT. Translating it yields CASSAGIGNTIYF.

This chain joins TRBV4-2 and TRBJ1-1; D is unresolved. The CDR3 totals 13 residues. Trimming cost V 0 bases and J 11 bases, with 13 bases left between them. Germline V gene sequence: CDR1 LGHNA, CDR2 YNFKEQ. Here the CDR3 DNA reads TGTGCCAGCAGCCAAGATGAGAGCTTAGAGGCTTTCTTT. As protein: CASSQDESLEAFF.

The chain recombines TRBV27 with TRBJ1-1; no clear D gene. Germline CDR1 reads MNHEY; CDR2 reads SMNVEV (reference sequence). V lost 2 bases and J lost 8, with 15 bases in between. The CDR3 is 14 amino acids. Written as DNA, the CDR3 is TGTGCCAGCAGTTTAATTTACTCCACCGAGGAAGCTTTCTTT. Residues: CASSLIYSTEEAFF.

The CDR3, as DNA: TGTGCCAGCAGCCCAGGACAGGGGATATATAATGAGCAGTTCTTC. Protein: CASSPGQGIYNEQFF. V gene TRBV7-2 combines with J gene TRBJ2-1, with 9 bases matching TRBD1. The CDR3 consists of 15 residues. CDR1 is SGHTA, CDR2 FQGNSA, per germline. V dropped 5 bases and J dropped 7; count of bases not matched to a gene: 9.

This chain joins TRBV13 and TRBJ2-7; D is perhaps TRBD2 (6 bases). Germline V lookup: CDR1 PRHDT, CDR2 FYEKMQ (reference sequence). Trimming took 4 bases from V and 5 from J, leaving 12 bases between them. The CDR3 runs to 13 residues. The CDR3 region is CASSSPPGDEQYF. For the CDR3, the DNA is TGTGCCAGCAGCTCCCCCCCGGGGGACGAGCAGTACTTC.

The J gene is TRBJ2-7, the V gene TRBV5-6, with D unresolved. Trimming removed 2 bases from V and 2 bases from J, with 11 bases in between. The germline CDR1 and CDR2 sequences are SGHDT and YYEEEE. This CDR3 region has 14 residues. CDR3 region: CASSLGASAYEQYF. CDR3 in DNA: TGTGCCAGCAGCTTAGGTGCTTCAGCCTACGAGCAGTACTTC.

The rearrangement uses TRBV11-2 and TRBJ2-7; D tentatively reads TRBD1 or TRBD2 (5 bases each). This CDR3 has 13 amino acids. The V gene lost 5 bases and the J gene lost 7 bases, with 15 bases spanning the gap. Germline V gene sequence: CDR1 SGHAT, CDR2 FQNNGV. CDR3 protein: CASSAGGWGEQYF. The CDR3 DNA is TGTGCCAGCAGCGCCGGCGGCTGGGGGGAGCAGTACTTC.

The V call is TRBV6-5, the J call TRBJ2-1; D gene unclear. The CDR3 has 16 amino acids. Germline values: CDR1 MNHEY, CDR2 SVGAGI. V lost 4 bases to trimming and J lost 4 bases, with 17 bases between them. The CDR3 nucleotides read TGTGCCAGCAGTTCGGCTGGAATCCACTCATACAATGAGCAGTTCTTC. Its translation: CASSSAGIHSYNEQFF.

The V and J genes are TRBV7-8 and TRBJ2-7; tentative D call: TRBD1 (5 bases). The CDR3 consists of 17 residues. With 4 bases removed from V and 0 bases from J, the gap between germline ends came to 19 bases. Germline V lookup: CDR1 SGHVS, CDR2 FQNEAQ. CDR3 DNA: TGTGCCAGCAGCTCCCGCGGACAAGAAAGGAGCTCCTACGAGCAGTACTTC. Protein product: CASSSRGQERSSYEQYF. Full variable domain (remainder filled in from reference TRBV7-8 and TRBJ2-7): GAGVSQSPRYKVAKRGQDVALRCDPISGHVSLFWYQQALGQGPEFLTYFQNEAQLDKSGLPSDRFFAERPEGSVSTLKIQRTQQEDSAVYLCASSSRGQERSSYEQYFGPGTRLTVT.

This clone appeared once. CDR3: CASSQEHITYEQYF. The CDR3 DNA is TGTGCCAGCAGCCAAGAGCACATTACCTACGAGCAGTACTTC. The rearrangement links TRBV4-2 to TRBJ2-7; no reliable D call. The V gene's germline CDR1 is LGHNA and CDR2 YNFKEQ. This CDR3 comprises 14 residues. V was clipped by 0 bases and J by 2 bases, with 8 bases between them.

This chain uses TRBV4-1 with TRBJ2-7, with D unclear. Germline loops: CDR1 MGHRA, CDR2 YSYEKL. Trimming cost V 4 bases and J 6 bases, with 13 bases left between them. This CDR3 contains 13 residues. The CDR3 DNA reads as TGCGCCAGCAGCCCCCCGGGCTTGGGCGAGCAGTACTTC. The encoded protein is CASSPPGLGEQYF.

J is TRBJ2-1 and V is TRBV27; no reliable D call. This CDR3 has 14 residues. V was shortened by 3 bases and J by 2 bases, with 8 bases between the two germline ends. Germline CDR1 reads MNHEY; CDR2 reads SMNVEV (reference sequence). The CDR3 is CASSLGLTYNEQFF. The CDR3, as DNA: TGTGCCAGCAGTTTGGGCTTAACCTACAATGAGCAGTTCTTC.

V gene TRBV27 combines with J gene TRBJ1-6; possible D gene TRBD1, 5 bases. Germline CDR1 is MNHEY and CDR2 is SMNVEV (reference sequence). Trimming shortened V by 3 bases and J by 10 bases, and 10 bases separated the two germline ends. The CDR3 has 13 amino acids. CDR3 amino acids: CASSFLRGSPLHF. The CDR3 region has the DNA TGTGCCAGCAGTTTTCTGAGGGGATCACCCCTCCACTTT.

This chain joins TRBV5-6 and TRBJ1-4; D not certain. Looked up from germline, CDR1 is SGHDT and CDR2 is YYEEEE. The CDR3 extends over 14 amino acids. Trimming shortened V by 1 base and J by 11 bases, and 15 bases separated the two germline ends. CDR3 in DNA: TGTGCCAGCAGCTTGATGGCGGGCGCGAGGAAACTGTTTTTT. Protein sequence: CASSLMAGARKLFF.

The chain is built from TRBV2 and TRBJ1-1, with D possibly being TRBD1 (6 bases). The germline V gene has CDR1 SNHLY and CDR2 FYNNEI. This CDR3 contains 14 residues. Trimming took off 5 bases at V and 0 bases at J, with 10 bases between the two ends. CDR3: CASSTGNMNTEAFF. The CDR3 DNA reads TGTGCCAGCAGTACAGGGAATATGAACACTGAAGCTTTCTTT.

The chain employs TRBV5-6 and TRBJ2-5, with a possible D match to TRBD1 (6 bases). CDR1 is SGHDT and CDR2 is YYEEEE in the germline V gene. The CDR3 is 14 amino acids. The ends were cut back, 4 bases at V and 9 bases at J, with 19 bases in the middle. The CDR3 region has the DNA TGTGCCAGCAGCCTAGGGACACCAAGGCGGGCCCAGTACTTC. As protein: CASSLGTPRRAQYF.

This clone is medium-sized within its sample. V and J are TRBV7-9 and TRBJ2-7, with D perhaps TRBD2 (5 bases). Trimming stripped 0 bases from V and 0 bases from J, with 15 bases between. CDR1 is SEHNR and CDR2 is FQNEAQ in the germline V gene (reference sequence). The length of the CDR3 is 17 residues. CDR3 sequence reads: CASSLATGGFHSYEQYF. In DNA, the CDR3 is TGTGCCAGCAGCTTAGCGACCGGCGGGTTTCACTCCTACGAGCAGTACTTC.

This sequence joins TRBV13 and TRBJ2-3; a possible D gene is TRBD2 (6 bases). Germline V gene data show CDR1 as PRHDT and CDR2 as FYEKMQ (reference sequence). V was trimmed by 6 bases and J by 5 bases, leaving 9 bases between them. The CDR3 is 12 amino acids. CDR3 loop: CASRAGIDTQYF. The CDR3 DNA is TGTGCCAGCAGGGCGGGGATAGATACGCAGTATTTT. The complete variable domain, with remaining parts taken from reference TRBV13 and TRBJ2-3, reads AAGVIQSPRHLIKEKRETATLKCYPIPRHDTVYWYQQGPGQDPQFLISFYEKMQSDKGSIPDRFSAQQFSDYHSELNMSSLELGDSALYFCASRAGIDTQYFGPGTRLTVL.

The chain is built from TRBV6-1 and TRBJ2-7; D uncertain. The CDR3 is 13 amino acids. Per germline, CDR1 MNHNS and CDR2 SASEGT. With 5 bases removed from V and 2 bases from J, the gap between germline ends came to 10 bases. The chain's CDR3 is CASSMTITYEQYF. The CDR3 DNA reads TGTGCCAGCAGTATGACAATAACCTACGAGCAGTACTTC.

The V and J genes are TRBV27 and TRBJ2-5, with D perhaps given as TRBD1 or TRBD2 (5 bases each). With 3 bases removed from V and 1 base from J, the gap between germline ends came to 6 bases. Germline loops: CDR1 MNHEY, CDR2 SMNVEV (reference sequence). This CDR3 comprises 13 residues. As DNA, the CDR3 is TGTGCCAGCAGTTTGGGACGCCAAGAGACCCAGTACTTC. Translation: CASSLGRQETQYF.

The chain joins TRBV9 to TRBJ2-1; TRBD2 aligns across 7 bases. Losses at the gene ends were 4 bases for V and 12 bases for J; bases not matched to a gene: 16. The CDR3 totals 15 residues. Germline CDR1 SGDLS, CDR2 YYNGEE. CDR3 loop: CASSPPGGSPSTQFF. The DNA of the CDR3 is TGTGCCAGCAGCCCTCCGGGCGGGAGCCCGTCTACGCAGTTCTTC.

The chain's CDR3 is CASSEAGGTEAFF. Here the CDR3 DNA reads TGTGCCAGCAGTGAAGCGGGGGGCACTGAAGCTTTCTTT. V and J are TRBV6-1 and TRBJ1-1; D is perhaps TRBD1 (5 bases). Germline CDR1 MNHNS, CDR2 SASEGT. The V end lost 0 bases, the J end lost 4 bases, and 6 bases lay between the germline ends. This CDR3 is 13 amino acids long.

The V and J genes are TRBV19 and TRBJ2-3, with 7 bases lining up with TRBD2. The CDR3 loop spans 14 amino acids. Germline V CDR1 and CDR2: LNHDA, SQIVND (reference sequence). V lost 6 bases to trimming and J lost 5 bases; unmatched junction nucleotides: 8. The CDR3 DNA reads TGTGCCAGTAGGATCGCGGGGGATCAAGATACGCAGTATTTT. It encodes CASRIAGDQDTQYF.

The J gene is TRBJ2-2, the V gene TRBV13, with D unresolved. This CDR3 contains 16 residues. V was clipped by 2 bases and J by 3 bases, with 13 bases between them. Germline CDR1 PRHDT, CDR2 FYEKMQ (reference sequence). This chain's CDR3 is CASSLLGEEDTGELFF. The CDR3 nucleotides read TGTGCCAGCAGCTTACTAGGAGAAGAGGACACCGGGGAGCTGTTTTTT. Full variable domain (rest looked up from reference TRBV13 and TRBJ2-2): AAGVIQSPRHLIKEKRETATLKCYPIPRHDTVYWYQQGPGQDPQFLISFYEKMQSDKGSIPDRFSAQQFSDYHSELNMSSLELGDSALYFCASSLLGEEDTGELFFGEGSRLTVL.

The J gene is TRBJ2-7, the V gene TRBV19; perhaps TRBD2 as D (5 bases). This CDR3 contains 16 residues. V lost 5 bases and J lost 4, with 21 bases in between. Germline V gene data show CDR1 as LNHDA and CDR2 as SQIVND (reference sequence). CDR3 DNA sequence: TGTGCCAGTAGTCGGACTGTATGGGATGCGATGTACGAGCAGTACTTC. Its protein product is CASSRTVWDAMYEQYF.

V is TRBV7-9 and J is TRBJ2-7; 8 bases agree with TRBD1. V was clipped by 3 bases and J by 3 bases; unmatched bases: 4. CDR1 and CDR2 (germline): SEHNR, FQNEAQ (reference sequence). This CDR3 has 14 amino acids. The CDR3 sequence: CASSLTGEIYEQYF. The CDR3 bases are TGTGCCAGCAGCTTGACAGGGGAAATCTACGAGCAGTACTTC.

DNA of the CDR3: TGTGCCACCGGGGGGACAGACTACGAGCAGTACTTC. It translates to CATGGTDYEQYF. This chain uses TRBV15 with TRBJ2-7; a possible D gene is TRBD1 (7 bases). Per germline, CDR1 LNHNV and CDR2 YYDKDF (reference sequence). The ends were cut back, 8 bases at V and 3 bases at J, with 11 bases in the middle. The CDR3 spans 12 residues.

The sample holds one count of this clone. The chain uses TRBV27 and TRBJ2-7; D uncertain. CDR3 length: 14 residues. Trimming took off 4 bases at V and 2 bases at J, with 12 bases between the two ends. CDR1 and CDR2 from the germline V gene are MNHEY and SMNVEV (reference sequence). The CDR3 here is CASSSPLDPYEQYF. Here the CDR3 DNA reads TGTGCCAGCAGTTCCCCGCTGGACCCCTACGAGCAGTACTTC.

This chain joins TRBV5-4 and TRBJ2-7; TRBD1 aligns across 7 bases. The CDR3 contains 14 residues. Germline CDR1 is SGHNT and CDR2 is YYREEE (reference sequence). The ends lost 2 bases at V and 3 bases at J; junction bases unmatched: 5. The CDR3 bases are TGTGCCAGCAGCTTTGACAGGGCGGACTACGAGCAGTACTTC. It translates to CASSFDRADYEQYF.

Regarding this clone: Germline and junction disagree at one end, which may indicate a read error. The chain uses TRBV7-7 and TRBJ2-5, with 7 nucleotides matching TRBD1. Germline values: CDR1 SSHAT, CDR2 FNYEAQ (reference sequence). The CDR3 contains 14 residues. CDR3 sequence (DNA): TGTGCTAGCAGCTCCGACAGGGCCCAAGAGACCCAGTACTTC. This gives the protein CASSSDRAQETQYF. The complete variable domain, with remaining parts taken from reference TRBV7-7 and TRBJ2-5, reads GAGVSQSPRYKVTKRGQDVTLRCDPISSHATLYWYQQALGQGPEFLTYFNYEAQPDKSGLPSDRFSAERPEGSISTLTIQRTEQRDSAMYRCASSSDRAQETQYFGPGTRLLVL.

The chain couples TRBV2 to TRBJ2-7, with 8 bases that match TRBD2. From germline, CDR1 is SNHLY and CDR2 FYNNEI. This CDR3 has 15 amino acids. V lost 1 base, J lost 2 bases, and 4 bases stayed unmatched. DNA of the CDR3: TGTGCCAGCAGTGAAGGTAGCGGGACCCCCTACGAGCAGTACTTC. Protein: CASSEGSGTPYEQYF.